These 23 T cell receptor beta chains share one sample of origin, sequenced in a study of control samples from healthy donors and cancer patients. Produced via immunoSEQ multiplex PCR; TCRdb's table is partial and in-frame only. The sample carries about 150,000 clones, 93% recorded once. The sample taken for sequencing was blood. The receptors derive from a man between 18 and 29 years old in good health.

CDR3 sequence: CASRVPGRGDTQYF. The CDR3 DNA reads as TGTGCCAGCAGGGTACCAGGGAGGGGAGATACGCAGTATTTT. The chain employs TRBV28 and TRBJ2-3, with 7 positions matching TRBD2. Germline CDR1 MDHEN, CDR2 SYDVKM. V lost 6 bases and J lost 5; bases outside the gene matches: 8. CDR3 length: 14 residues.

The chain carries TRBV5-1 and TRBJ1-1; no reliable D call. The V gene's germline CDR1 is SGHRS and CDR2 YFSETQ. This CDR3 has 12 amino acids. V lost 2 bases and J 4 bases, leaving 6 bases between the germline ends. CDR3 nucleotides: TGCGCCAGCAGCTTCACGAGCACTGAAGCTTTCTTT. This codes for CASSFTSTEAFF.

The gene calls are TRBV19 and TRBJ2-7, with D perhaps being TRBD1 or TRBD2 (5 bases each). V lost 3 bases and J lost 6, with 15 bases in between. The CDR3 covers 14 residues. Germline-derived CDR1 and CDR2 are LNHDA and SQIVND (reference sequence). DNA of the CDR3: TGTGCCAGTAGTATGGACTTCAGAAGGGGCGAGCAGTACTTC. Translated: CASSMDFRRGEQYF.

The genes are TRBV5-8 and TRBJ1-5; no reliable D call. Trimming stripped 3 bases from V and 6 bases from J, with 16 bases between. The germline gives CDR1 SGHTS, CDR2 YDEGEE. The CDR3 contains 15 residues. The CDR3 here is CASSSRPSGSQPQHF. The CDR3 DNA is TGTGCCAGCAGCTCGCGGCCGTCGGGAAGTCAGCCCCAGCATTTT. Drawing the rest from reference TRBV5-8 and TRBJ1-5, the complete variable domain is EAGVTQSPTHLIKTRGQQATLRCSPISGHTSVYWYQQALGLGLQFLLWYDEGEERNRGNFPPRFSGRQFPNYSSELNVNALELEDSALYLCASSSRPSGSQPQHFGDGTRLSIL.

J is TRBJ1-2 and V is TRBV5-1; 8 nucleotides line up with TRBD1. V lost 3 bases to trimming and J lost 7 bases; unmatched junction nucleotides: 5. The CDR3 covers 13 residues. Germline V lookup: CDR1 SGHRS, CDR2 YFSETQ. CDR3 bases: TGCGCCAGCAGCTACGACAGGGGTAGTGGCTACACCTTC. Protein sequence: CASSYDRGSGYTF.

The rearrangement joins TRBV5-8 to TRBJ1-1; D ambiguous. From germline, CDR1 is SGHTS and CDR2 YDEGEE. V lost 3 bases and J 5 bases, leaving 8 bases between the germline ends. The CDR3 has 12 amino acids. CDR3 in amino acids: CASSYRPTEAFF. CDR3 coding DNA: TGTGCCAGCAGCTACCGCCCTACTGAAGCTTTCTTT.

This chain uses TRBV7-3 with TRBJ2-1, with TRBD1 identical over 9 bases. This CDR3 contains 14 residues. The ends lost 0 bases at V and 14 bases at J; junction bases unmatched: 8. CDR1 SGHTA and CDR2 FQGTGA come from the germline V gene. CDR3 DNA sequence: TGTGCCAGCAGCTTAACCATGGGACAGGGTAACAAGTTCTTC. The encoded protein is CASSLTMGQGNKFF.

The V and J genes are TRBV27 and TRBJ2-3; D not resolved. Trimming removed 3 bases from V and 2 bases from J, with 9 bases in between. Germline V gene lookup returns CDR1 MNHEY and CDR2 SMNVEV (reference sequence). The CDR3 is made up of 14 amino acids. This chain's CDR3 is CASSFDLITDTQYF. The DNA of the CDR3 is TGTGCCAGCAGTTTCGACTTAATCACAGATACGCAGTATTTT.

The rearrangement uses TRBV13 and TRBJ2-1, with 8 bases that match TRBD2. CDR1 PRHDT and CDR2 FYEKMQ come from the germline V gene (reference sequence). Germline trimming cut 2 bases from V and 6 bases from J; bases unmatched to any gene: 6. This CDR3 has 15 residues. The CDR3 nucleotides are TGTGCCAGCAGCTTAATCCCGGGGGGGTTCAATGAGCAGTTCTTC. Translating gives CASSLIPGGFNEQFF.

The DNA of the CDR3 is TGTGCCAGCAGCTTCGACAGGATGAACACTGAAGCTTTCTTT. It encodes CASSFDRMNTEAFF. This chain uses TRBV13 with TRBJ1-1; possibly TRBD1 for D (6 bases). The CDR3 is 14 amino acids. V was clipped by 3 bases and J by 0 bases, with 8 bases between them. Germline lookup yields CDR1 PRHDT and CDR2 FYEKMQ (reference sequence).

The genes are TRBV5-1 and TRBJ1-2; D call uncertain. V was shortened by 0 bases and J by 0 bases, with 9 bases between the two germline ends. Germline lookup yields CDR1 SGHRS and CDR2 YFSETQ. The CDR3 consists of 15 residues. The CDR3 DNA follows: TGCGCCAGCAGCTTGGAGGGCTCCTCTAACTATGGCTACACCTTC. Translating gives CASSLEGSSNYGYTF.

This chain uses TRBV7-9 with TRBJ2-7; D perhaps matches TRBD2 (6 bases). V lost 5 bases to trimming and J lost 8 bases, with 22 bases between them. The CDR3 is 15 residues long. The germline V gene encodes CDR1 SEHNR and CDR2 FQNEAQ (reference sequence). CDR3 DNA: TGTGCCAGCAGCCTCTCGGATCGGGACTGGCAAAAGCAGTACTTC. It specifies CASSLSDRDWQKQYF.

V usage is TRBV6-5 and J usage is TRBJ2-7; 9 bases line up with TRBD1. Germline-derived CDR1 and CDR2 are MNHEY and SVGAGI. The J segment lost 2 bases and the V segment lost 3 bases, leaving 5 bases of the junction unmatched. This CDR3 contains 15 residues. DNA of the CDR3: TGTGCCAGCAGTTATATGAGACAGGGGGCCTACGAGCAGTACTTC. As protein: CASSYMRQGAYEQYF.

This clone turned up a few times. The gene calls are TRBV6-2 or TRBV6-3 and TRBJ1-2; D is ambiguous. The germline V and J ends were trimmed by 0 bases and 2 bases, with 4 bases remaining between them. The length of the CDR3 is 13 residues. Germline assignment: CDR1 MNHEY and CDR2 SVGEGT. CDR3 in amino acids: CASSYSDNYGYTF. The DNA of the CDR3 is TGTGCCAGCAGTTACTCGGACAACTATGGCTACACCTTC.

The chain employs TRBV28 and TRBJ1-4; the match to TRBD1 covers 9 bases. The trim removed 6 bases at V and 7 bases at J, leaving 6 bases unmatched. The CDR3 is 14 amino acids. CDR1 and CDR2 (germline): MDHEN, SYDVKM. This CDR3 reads CASRGDRETEKLFF. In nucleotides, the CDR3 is TGTGCCAGCAGGGGGGACAGGGAGACTGAAAAACTGTTTTTT.

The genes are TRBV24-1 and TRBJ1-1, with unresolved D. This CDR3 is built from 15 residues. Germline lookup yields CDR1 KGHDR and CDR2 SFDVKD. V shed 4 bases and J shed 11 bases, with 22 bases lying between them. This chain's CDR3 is CATSDPPVRPRRAFF. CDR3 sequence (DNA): TGTGCCACCAGTGACCCTCCTGTGAGGCCACGAAGGGCTTTCTTT.

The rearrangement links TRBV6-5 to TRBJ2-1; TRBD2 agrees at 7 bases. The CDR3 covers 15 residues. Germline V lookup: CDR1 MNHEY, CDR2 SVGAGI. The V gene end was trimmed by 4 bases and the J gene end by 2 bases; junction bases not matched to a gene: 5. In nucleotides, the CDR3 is TGTGCCAGCAGTTTCCGACTAGCCCCCTACAATGAGCAGTTCTTC. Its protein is CASSFRLAPYNEQFF.

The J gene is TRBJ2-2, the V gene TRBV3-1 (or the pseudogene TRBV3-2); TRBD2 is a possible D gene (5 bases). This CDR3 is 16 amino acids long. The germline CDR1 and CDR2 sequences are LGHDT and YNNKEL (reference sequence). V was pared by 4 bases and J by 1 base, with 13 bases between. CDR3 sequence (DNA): TGTGCCAGCAGCCCCCCCGGAGAGGGGAACACCGGGGAGCTGTTTTTT. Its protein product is CASSPPGEGNTGELFF.

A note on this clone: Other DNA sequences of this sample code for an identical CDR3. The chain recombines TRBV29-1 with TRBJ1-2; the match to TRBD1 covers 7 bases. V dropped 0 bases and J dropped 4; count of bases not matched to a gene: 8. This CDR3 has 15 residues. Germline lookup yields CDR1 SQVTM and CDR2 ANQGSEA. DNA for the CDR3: TGCAGCGTTGAAGACGGGAGGGGGCAGGCCTATGGCTACACCTTC. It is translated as CSVEDGRGQAYGYTF.

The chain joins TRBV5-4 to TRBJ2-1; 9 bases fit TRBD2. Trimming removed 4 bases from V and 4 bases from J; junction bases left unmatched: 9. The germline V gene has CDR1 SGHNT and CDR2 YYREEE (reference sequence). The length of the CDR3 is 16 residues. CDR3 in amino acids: CASSPAAGGRYNEQFF. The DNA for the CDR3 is TGTGCCAGCAGCCCGGCCGCGGGAGGGCGTTACAATGAGCAGTTCTTC.

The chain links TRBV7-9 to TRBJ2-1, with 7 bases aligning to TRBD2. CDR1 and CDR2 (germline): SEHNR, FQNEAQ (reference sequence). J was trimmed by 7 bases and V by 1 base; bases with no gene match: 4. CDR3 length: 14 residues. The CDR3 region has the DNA TGTGCCAGCAGCTTAGGGCGGGAGTTGAATGAGCAGTTCTTC. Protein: CASSLGRELNEQFF. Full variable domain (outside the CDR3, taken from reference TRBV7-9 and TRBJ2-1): DTGVSQNPRHKITKRGQNVTFRCDPISEHNRLYWYRQTLGQGPEFLTYFQNEAQLEKSRLLSDRFSAERPKGSFSTLEIQRTEQGDSAMYLCASSLGRELNEQFFGPGTRLTVL.

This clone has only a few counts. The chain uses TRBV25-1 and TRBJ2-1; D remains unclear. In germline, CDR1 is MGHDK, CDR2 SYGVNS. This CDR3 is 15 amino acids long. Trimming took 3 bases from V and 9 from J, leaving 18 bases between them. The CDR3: CASSELSHQFREQFF. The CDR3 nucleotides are TGTGCCAGCAGTGAGCTAAGTCACCAGTTTCGTGAGCAGTTCTTC.

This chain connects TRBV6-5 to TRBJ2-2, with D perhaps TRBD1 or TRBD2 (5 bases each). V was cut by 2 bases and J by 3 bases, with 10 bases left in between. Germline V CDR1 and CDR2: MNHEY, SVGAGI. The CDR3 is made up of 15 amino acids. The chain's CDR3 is CASSYGDLYTGELFF. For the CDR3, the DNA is TGTGCCAGCAGTTACGGGGACCTCTACACCGGGGAGCTGTTTTTT.